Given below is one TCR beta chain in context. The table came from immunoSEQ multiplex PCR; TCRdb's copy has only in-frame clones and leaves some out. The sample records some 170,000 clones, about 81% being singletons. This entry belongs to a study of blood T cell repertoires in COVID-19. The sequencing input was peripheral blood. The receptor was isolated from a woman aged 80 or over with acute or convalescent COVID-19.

Here the CDR3 reads CASSQEQDQAFF. CDR3 sequence (DNA): TGTGCCAGCAGCCAAGAACAGGATCAAGCTTTCTTT. V usage is TRBV3-1 (or the pseudogene TRBV3-2) and J usage is TRBJ1-1; tentative D call: TRBD1 (5 bases). The CDR3 length is 12 residues. Germline V gene sequence: CDR1 LGHDT, CDR2 YNNKEL (reference sequence). Trimming removed 0 bases from V and 9 bases from J, with 8 bases in between.